These 22 T cell receptor beta chains originate from one sample sequenced in a study of T cell responses to AZD1222 COVID-19 vaccine. Clones were read by immunoSEQ multiplex PCR, and TCRdb kept only the in-frame ones, dropping some. Of roughly 200,000 clones listed, 88% are singletons. The sequences come from peripheral blood, collected on day 0 of AZD1222 vaccination. The receptors were sampled from an adult in good health.

There are a few counts of this clone. This sequence joins TRBV3-1 (or the pseudogene TRBV3-2) and TRBJ1-1; D ambiguous. CDR1 is LGHDT and CDR2 is YNNKEL in the germline V gene (reference sequence). V lost 1 base to trimming and J lost 1 base, with 10 bases between them. The CDR3 is made up of 15 amino acids. This CDR3 reads CASSQGAGTNTEAFF. The CDR3 DNA sequence: TGTGCCAGCAGCCAAGGTGCGGGAACGAACACTGAAGCTTTCTTT.

V and J are TRBV5-1 and TRBJ1-3, with TRBD1 matching over 7 bases. Looked up from germline, CDR1 is SGHRS and CDR2 is YFSETQ. The V segment lost 2 bases and the J segment 0 bases; nucleotides outside the gene matches: 5. The CDR3 covers 16 residues. The CDR3 here is CASSFGTATSGNTIYF. The CDR3 DNA follows: TGCGCCAGCAGCTTCGGGACAGCAACCTCTGGAAACACCATATATTTT.

The chain recombines TRBV9 with TRBJ2-7; D ambiguous. Germline CDR1 reads SGDLS; CDR2 reads YYNGEE. V lost 4 bases and J lost 0, with 8 bases in between. The CDR3 has 13 amino acids. The CDR3 DNA sequence: TGTGCCAGCAGCTACGCCGACTCCTACGAGCAGTACTTC. Amino acids: CASSYADSYEQYF.

This chain links TRBV2 with TRBJ1-5; D ambiguous. CDR3 length: 16 amino acids. The germline gives CDR1 SNHLY, CDR2 FYNNEI. The V end was cut by 2 bases, the J end by 2 bases, with 13 bases between. CDR3 in DNA: TGTGCCAGCAGTGAATCGGTAGGGTGGCGCAATCAGCCCCAGCATTTT. Translation: CASSESVGWRNQPQHF. The full variable domain, rest sourced from reference TRBV2 and TRBJ1-5, is EPEVTQTPSHQVTQMGQEVILRCVPISNHLYFYWYRQILGQKVEFLVSFYNNEISEKSEIFDDQFSVERPDGSNFTLKIRSTKLEDSAMYFCASSESVGWRNQPQHFGDGTRLSIL.

Points on this clone: The identical CDR3 is also encoded by other nucleotide sequences in the sample. The chain uses TRBV27 and TRBJ1-2; perhaps TRBD1 as D (5 bases). V lost 6 bases to trimming and J lost 3 bases, with 11 bases between them. CDR3 length: 13 amino acids. Germline CDR1 is MNHEY and CDR2 is SMNVEV (reference sequence). In DNA, the CDR3 is TGTGCCAGCAGGTCCACAGGTGACTATGGCTACACCTTC. This codes for CASRSTGDYGYTF.

Note on this clone: Other DNA sequences in this sample translate to the same CDR3. The CDR3 region has the DNA TGTGCCAGCAGCGTAGGAGGGGACAGCCTCTACGAGCAGTACTTC. Amino acid sequence: CASSVGGDSLYEQYF. The rearrangement joins TRBV9 to TRBJ2-7, with 7 bases lining up with TRBD1. The V and J ends lost 0 bases and 3 bases, in that order; junction bases with no gene match: 6. The CDR3 extends over 15 amino acids. Germline assignment: CDR1 SGDLS and CDR2 YYNGEE.

This sequence joins TRBV5-4 and TRBJ1-1; D remains unclear. The CDR3 has 13 residues. The germline V gene has CDR1 SGHNT and CDR2 YYREEE (reference sequence). V was pared by 0 bases and J by 4 bases, with 7 bases between. CDR3 DNA: TGTGCCAGCAGCTTGGATCCTGCCACTGAAGCTTTCTTT. Translating gives CASSLDPATEAFF.

The V gene is TRBV6-5, the J gene TRBJ1-2; 8 positions agree with TRBD1. J lost 8 bases, V lost 0 bases, and 5 bases had no gene match. Germline CDR1 MNHEY, CDR2 SVGAGI. The CDR3 totals 14 residues. The CDR3 sequence is CASSYSGQGRGYTF. In DNA form, the CDR3 reads TGTGCCAGCAGTTACTCTGGACAGGGCCGAGGCTACACCTTC.

The chain couples TRBV4-3 to TRBJ2-3; 9 positions match TRBD2. Unmatched junction bases numbered 5, after V lost 0 bases and J lost 4 bases. Germline V lookup: CDR1 LGHNA, CDR2 YSLEER. The CDR3 has 16 residues. CDR3 coding DNA: TGCGCCAGCAGCCAAGATACTGGCGGGGGGGCAGATACGCAGTATTTT. It is translated as CASSQDTGGGADTQYF.

The chain is built from TRBV19 and TRBJ1-2; the D is unclear. Germline values: CDR1 LNHDA, CDR2 SQIVND (reference sequence). The CDR3 consists of 18 residues. V lost 1 base, J lost 0 bases, and 18 bases lay in between. The CDR3 region has the DNA TGTGCCAGTAGTATAGCGGGAGCAGCGGAGGAAGCTAACTATGGCTACACCTTC. Protein sequence: CASSIAGAAEEANYGYTF.

V gene TRBV11-3 combines with J gene TRBJ2-7; 8 nucleotides line up with TRBD1. Trimming removed 5 bases from V and 2 bases from J; junction bases left unmatched: 2. CDR3 length: 13 residues. In germline, CDR1 is SGHNT, CDR2 YENEEA. The CDR3 DNA sequence: TGTGCCAGCAGCCAGGGACAGGCCTACGAGCAGTACTTC. Its translation is CASSQGQAYEQYF.

This chain connects TRBV27 to TRBJ1-2; D remains ambiguous. This CDR3 contains 13 residues. Between the trimmed V and J ends, which lost 5 bases and 6 bases, there was a span of 13 bases. Germline CDR1 is MNHEY and CDR2 is SMNVEV (reference sequence). The DNA for the CDR3 is TGTGCCAGCAGTCTAAGCCGTGGGGATGGCTACACCTTC. Protein sequence: CASSLSRGDGYTF.

This chain connects TRBV5-1 to TRBJ1-4; D uncertain. Germline CDR1 is SGHRS and CDR2 is YFSETQ. This CDR3 comprises 15 residues. Trimming shortened V by 0 bases and J by 1 base, and 7 bases separated the two germline ends. The CDR3 spells CASSLEGRTNEKLFF. CDR3 sequence (DNA): TGCGCCAGCAGCTTGGAGGGCAGAACTAATGAAAAACTGTTTTTT.

The chain links TRBV11-2 to TRBJ1-5, with D perhaps TRBD1 (5 bases). Trimming stripped 1 base from V and 1 base from J, with 8 bases between. Per germline, CDR1 SGHAT and CDR2 FQNNGV. This CDR3 is built from 15 residues. The DNA of the CDR3 is TGTGCCAGCAGCTTAGTCGGGACCAGCAATCAGCCCCAGCATTTT. Its protein product is CASSLVGTSNQPQHF.

The chain combines TRBV29-1 with TRBJ1-3; D might be TRBD1 (5 bases). The CDR3 length is 14 residues. V dropped 4 bases and J dropped 0 bases, with 10 bases sitting between them. Germline CDR1 SQVTM, CDR2 ANQGSEA. CDR3 bases: TGCAGCGTTGCGACAGCTCTCTCTGGAAACACCATATATTTT. It yields the protein CSVATALSGNTIYF.

V usage is TRBV7-9 and J usage is TRBJ1-4; 9 positions match TRBD1. Germline V gene lookup returns CDR1 SEHNR and CDR2 FQNEAQ (reference sequence). The CDR3 is 16 amino acids. Germline trimming cut 5 bases from V and 8 bases from J; bases unmatched to any gene: 12. The DNA of the CDR3 is TGTGCCAGCAGCCATCACCCCTGGACAGGGGAAGAAAAACTGTTTTTT. Translation gives CASSHHPWTGEEKLFF.

This CDR3 reads CASRLRGNEQFF. The DNA of the CDR3 is TGTGCCAGCAGGCTCAGGGGCAATGAGCAGTTCTTC. The genes are TRBV2 and TRBJ2-1; possible D gene TRBD1, 6 bases. The V gene lost 6 bases and the J gene lost 6 bases, with 9 bases spanning the gap. The CDR3 has 12 residues. Looked up from germline, CDR1 is SNHLY and CDR2 is FYNNEI.

The genes are TRBV15 and TRBJ1-2; possible D gene TRBD1, 6 bases. The CDR3 length is 14 residues. The germline V gene has CDR1 LNHNV and CDR2 YYDKDF (reference sequence). V was trimmed by 0 bases and J by 8 bases, leaving 13 bases between them. This CDR3 reads CATSRDPSGGGYTF. The CDR3 region has the DNA TGTGCCACCAGCAGAGACCCATCGGGGGGCGGCTACACCTTC.

The chain combines TRBV27 with TRBJ2-5; 9 bases line up with TRBD1. The CDR3 has 16 residues. Germline CDR1 is MNHEY and CDR2 is SMNVEV (reference sequence). The V and J ends lost 6 bases and 5 bases, in that order; junction bases with no gene match: 13. The chain's CDR3 is CASRPLQGAHRETQYF. The CDR3 region has the DNA TGTGCCAGCAGACCACTACAGGGGGCGCATAGGGAGACCCAGTACTTC.

The chain combines TRBV20-1 with TRBJ1-6, with D hard to call. This CDR3 contains 12 residues. The V and J ends lost 3 bases and 13 bases respectively, with 13 bases between them. Germline CDR1 is DFQATT and CDR2 is SNEGSKA (reference sequence). Here the CDR3 DNA reads TGCAGTGCTAGTTGGTTGGGGTTTCCCCTCCACTTT. Its protein product is CSASWLGFPLHF.

The rearrangement uses TRBV6-5 and TRBJ1-2; D possibly corresponds to TRBD1 (5 bases). Trimming shortened V by 8 bases and J by 2 bases, and 12 bases separated the two germline ends. CDR3 size: 13 residues. Germline V gene sequence: CDR1 MNHEY, CDR2 SVGAGI. CDR3 sequence: CASWRGGNYGYTF. In DNA form, the CDR3 reads TGTGCCAGCTGGCGGGGCGGCAACTATGGCTACACCTTC.

The genes are TRBV5-4 and TRBJ1-2, with 7 bases that match TRBD1. This CDR3 is built from 16 residues. The germline CDR1 and CDR2 sequences are SGHNT and YYREEE (reference sequence). Losses at the gene ends were 4 bases for V and 0 bases for J; bases not matched to a gene: 9. The CDR3 is CASSRAATGPNYGYTF. The CDR3 nucleotides read TGTGCCAGCAGCCGGGCGGCGACAGGGCCTAACTATGGCTACACCTTC.